One sample yielded the 7 T cell receptor beta chains listed below, sequenced in a study of T-cell memory formation after mild COVID-19. TCRdb reprocessed the 5' RACE reads via MiXCR and lists one record per CDR3 protein. The sample has 250,000 to 350,000 distinct CDR3 sequences, 15% to 20% seen once. Sequencing was done on a sample of PBMCs or a T cell subset sorted from them (not recorded which). The origin of the receptors is a man aged 18 to 35 who had mild COVID-19 (a few samples of this study predate the infection). Cell type and time point are not known.

The chain couples TRBV9 to TRBJ2-7; no clear D gene. Germline V gene sequence: CDR1 SGDLS, CDR2 YYNGEE. The CDR3 spans 15 residues. The V end lost 0 bases, the J end lost 0 bases, and 10 bases lay between the germline ends. The CDR3: CASSVDGYSSYEQYF. CDR3 DNA sequence: TGTGCCAGCAGCGTAGACGGGTACAGCTCCTACGAGCAGTACTTC.

This clonotype was seen a handful of times. At one end the junction does not follow the germline gene, possibly because of a read error. The rearrangement uses TRBV5-1 and TRBJ1-1, with D hard to call. The CDR3 is 14 amino acids. The germline CDR1 and CDR2 sequences are SGHRS and YFSETQ. DNA for the CDR3: TGCGCCAGCTGCTTGGCTCAGATGAACACTGAAGCTTTCTTT. Translating it yields CASCLAQMNTEAFF. Full variable domain (missing parts from reference TRBV5-1 and TRBJ1-1): KAGVTQTPRYLIKTRGQQVTLSCSPISGHRSVSWYQQTPGQGLQFLFEYFSETQRNKGNFPGRFSGRQFSNSRSEMNVSTLELGDSALYLCASCLAQMNTEAFFGQGTRLTVV.

The genes are TRBV12-3 or TRBV12-4 and TRBJ1-1, with no clear D. The CDR3 runs to 13 residues. Deletions cut 4 bases from V and 3 bases from J, with 9 bases between. The CDR3 nucleotides are TGTGCCAGCAGTTCCGGACGGTACACTGAAGCTTTCTTT. Residues: CASSSGRYTEAFF.

The CDR3 protein is CASSEGTANYGYTF. The DNA for the CDR3 is TGTGCCAGCAGCGAGGGGACCGCCAACTATGGCTACACCTTC. The rearrangement links TRBV12-3 or TRBV12-4 to TRBJ1-2; TRBD1 might be the D (5 bases). The V end lost 6 bases, the J end lost 2 bases, and 13 bases lay between the germline ends. The CDR3 is 14 amino acids.

The rearrangement joins TRBV5-6 to TRBJ2-2; 8 positions agree with TRBD2. Germline V gives CDR1 SGHDT, CDR2 YYEEEE. J lost 9 bases, V lost 1 base, and 2 bases had no gene match. The CDR3 runs to 13 residues. The CDR3 DNA sequence: TGTGCCAGCAGCTTGAGCGGGGGCAGGGAGCTGTTTTTT. Protein product: CASSLSGGRELFF.

The V gene is TRBV6-1, the J gene TRBJ1-1, with 8 bases lining up with TRBD1. Germline CDR1 MNHNS, CDR2 SASEGT. With V trimmed by 11 bases and J by 4 bases, 9 bases remained unmatched. The CDR3 contains 13 residues. The CDR3 DNA is TGTGCCGGCGACAGGGGAGGGGGCACTGAAGCTTTCTTT. Translated: CAGDRGGGTEAFF.

This clonotype was found a few times. The chain combines TRBV7-9 with TRBJ1-6, with TRBD1 matching 9 bases. Trimming removed 5 bases from V and 10 bases from J; junction bases left unmatched: 9. The germline V gene has CDR1 SEHNR and CDR2 FQNEAQ (reference sequence). CDR3 length: 15 amino acids. CDR3 in amino acids: CASSTPGTGRSPLHF. CDR3 coding DNA: TGTGCCAGCAGCACCCCCGGGACAGGGCGCTCACCCCTCCACTTT.